This is a list of T cell receptor beta chains from one sample in a study of T cell repertoires in cytomegalovirus infection. These TCRs' antigens remain unknown. TCRdb reprocessed the reads via MiXCR and lists one record per CDR3 protein. The table lists about 830,000 distinct CDR3 sequences, approximately 32% of them singletons. The material sequenced was cultured CD8+ T cells from PBMCs, taken from culture after CMV antigen stimulation. The receptors stem from a human donor in good health (CMV status not recorded). Some clones in this sample may be carry-over from other donors' samples. Each CDR3 is given with its conserved first and last residue. Each record gives: D gene, J gene, V gene, clone size, CDR3 protein, CDR3 DNA. The D gene is left open where the match is weak. Some rows have no size entry. The others give once, few or many, or a class for an expanded clone.

TRBD1	TRBJ2-2	TRBV6-1	few	CASVRQGTANTGELFF	TGTGCCAGCGTTAGACAGGGGACAGCGAACACCGGGGAGCTGTTTTTT
-	TRBJ2-6	TRBV5-4	few	CASSFGTGGPGANVLTF	TGTGCCAGCAGCTTTGGGACCGGTGGGCCTGGGGCCAACGTCCTGACTTTC
-	TRBJ1-2	TRBV6-1	-	CASRLDRLLANYGYTF	TGTGCCAGCAGACTCGACAGACTCCTAGCTAACTATGGCTACACCTTC
TRBD1	TRBJ2-1	TRBV7-3	-	CASSSRLGQMFF	TGTGCCAGCAGCTCAAGGTTGGGACAGATGTTCTTC
-	TRBJ1-1	TRBV7-6	many	CASSLAGLNTEAFF	TGTGCCAGCAGCTTAGCAGGTCTGAACACTGAAGCTTTCTTT
-	TRBJ2-5	TRBV19	few	CASHRNHGEKTQYF	TGTGCCAGTCACCGGAACCACGGCGAGAAGACCCAGTACTTC
-	TRBJ2-7	TRBV7-2	-	CASSLAYGQTFYEQYF	TGTGCCAGCAGCTTAGCTTACGGACAGACTTTCTACGAGCAGTACTTC
-	TRBJ2-1	TRBV7-6	many	CASSLTSSNEQFF	TGTGCCAGCAGCTTAACTAGCAGTAATGAGCAGTTCTTC
-	TRBJ2-5	TRBV5-4	few	CASSLGWTAQETQYF	TGTGCCAGCAGCTTGGGTTGGACAGCCCAAGAGACCCAGTACTTC
TRBD1	TRBJ2-7	TRBV7-9	-	CASSWGQGLYEQYF	TGTGCCAGCAGCTGGGGACAGGGGTTGTACGAGCAGTACTTC
-	TRBJ1-5	TRBV7-9	-	CASSEGQQPQHF	TGTGCCAGCAGCGAAGGACAGCAGCCCCAGCATTTT
-	TRBJ1-2	TRBV7-9	-	CASSPNSPGYTF	TGTGCCAGCAGCCCGAACTCTCCGGGCTACACCTTC
-	TRBJ2-1	TRBV5-1	-	CASSRGLAVGNEQFF	TGCGCCAGCAGCCGCGGCCTGGCGGTGGGCAATGAGCAGTTCTTC
-	TRBJ1-5	TRBV6-1	-	CASSPQPQHF	TGTGCCAGCAGTCCTCAGCCCCAGCATTTT
TRBD2	TRBJ2-3	TRBV6-6	-	CASSYSKTSGDADTQYF	TGTGCCAGCAGTTACTCGAAAACTAGCGGGGACGCAGATACGCAGTATTTT
TRBD2	TRBJ2-2	TRBV11-2	-	CASSPRGLAGGNTGELFF	TGTGCCAGCAGCCCGAGGGGTTTAGCGGGGGGGAACACCGGGGAGCTGTTTTTT
TRBD1	TRBJ1-2	TRBV12-3/TRBV12-4	-	CASSLETGAGYTF	TGTGCCAGCAGTTTAGAAACAGGGGCTGGCTACACCTTC
TRBD1	TRBJ2-3	TRBV20-1	many	CSAPTGGARYSTDTQYF	TGCAGTGCGCCCACAGGGGGCGCGAGGTACTCTACAGATACGCAGTATTTT
-	TRBJ2-1	TRBV6-5	few	CASSTGSVHEQFF	TGTGCCAGCAGTACCGGGTCAGTACATGAGCAGTTCTTC
-	TRBJ2-1	TRBV20-1	-	CSARERGPVMLQFF	TGCAGTGCTAGAGAACGGGGCCCCGTTATGTTGCAGTTCTTC
TRBD1	TRBJ1-4	TRBV7-6	many	CASSLYRGGRTNEKLFF	TGTGCCAGCAGCTTATACAGGGGGGGGAGGACTAATGAAAAACTGTTTTTT
-	TRBJ2-7	TRBV9	-	CASSVGVGAGRNEQYF	TGTGCCAGCAGCGTAGGGGTGGGGGCAGGGAGGAACGAGCAGTACTTC
-	TRBJ1-3	TRBV19	-	CASLRSSGNTIYF	TGTGCCAGCCTACGCAGCTCTGGAAACACCATATATTTT
-	TRBJ2-1	TRBV6-5	few	CASSYSPQLLAREQFF	TGTGCCAGCAGTTACTCGCCACAGCTCCTTGCTCGTGAGCAGTTCTTC
-	TRBJ1-3	TRBV29-1	-	CSVEARVNTIYF	TGCAGCGTTGAAGCCCGGGTAAACACCATATATTTT
-	TRBJ2-5	TRBV2	few	CASSEKPEQQETQYF	TGTGCCAGCAGTGAAAAGCCAGAGCAACAAGAGACCCAGTACTTC
TRBD1	TRBJ2-1	TRBV7-6	few	CASSRPGTGRGNEQFF	TGTGCCAGCAGCCGGCCTGGGACAGGGAGGGGCAATGAGCAGTTCTTC
TRBD1	TRBJ1-2	TRBV4-1	few	CASSQTTGGAGYGYTF	TGCGCCAGCAGCCAAACGACAGGGGGCGCGGGCTATGGCTACACCTTC
-	TRBJ2-7	TRBV27	few	CASSRGAFPYEQYF	TGTGCCAGCAGTAGGGGGGCGTTCCCCTACGAGCAGTACTTC
-	TRBJ1-6	TRBV6-6	-	CASRGNTGSDSPLHF	TGTGCCAGCAGGGGGAACACAGGGAGCGATTCACCCCTCCACTTT
-	TRBJ1-2	TRBV6-1	-	CASSEAVRYAPYGYTF	TGTGCCAGCAGTGAAGCGGTGAGATACGCCCCGTATGGCTACACCTTC
-	TRBJ2-3	TRBV27	few	CASRALPRSPSTDTQYF	TGTGCCAGCAGGGCCCTCCCTCGGTCGCCTAGCACAGATACGCAGTATTTT
TRBD1	TRBJ1-3	TRBV10-3	-	CAIREKEQGARNTIYF	TGTGCCATCAGAGAAAAGGAACAGGGGGCTCGAAACACCATATATTTT
-	TRBJ1-1	TRBV6-1	-	CASSEWGAAEAFF	TGTGCCAGCAGTGAATGGGGTGCCGCTGAAGCTTTCTTT
-	TRBJ1-2	TRBV10-3	few	CAISESGSKGYGYTF	TGTGCCATCAGTGAGTCCGGGTCGAAAGGCTATGGCTACACCTTC
-	TRBJ2-1	TRBV12-3/TRBV12-4	once	CASSFFPTDEQFF	TGTGCCAGCAGTTTTTTCCCGACTGATGAGCAGTTCTTC
-	TRBJ2-3	TRBV5-4	-	CASSLEGTSSTDTQYF	TGTGCCAGCAGCTTGGAAGGGACCTCTAGCACAGATACGCAGTATTTT
TRBD1	TRBJ2-7	TRBV12-3/TRBV12-4	many	CASSLGRGPYEQYF	TGTGCCAGCAGTTTAGGCAGGGGGCCTTACGAGCAGTACTTC
TRBD1	TRBJ2-7	TRBV4-2	few	CASSQAGWDRGNYEQYF	TGTGCCAGCAGCCAAGCTGGATGGGACAGGGGGAACTACGAGCAGTACTTC
TRBD2	TRBJ2-3	TRBV27	-	CASSLWTSGGVDTQYF	TGTGCCAGCAGTTTATGGACTAGCGGGGGGGTAGATACGCAGTATTTT